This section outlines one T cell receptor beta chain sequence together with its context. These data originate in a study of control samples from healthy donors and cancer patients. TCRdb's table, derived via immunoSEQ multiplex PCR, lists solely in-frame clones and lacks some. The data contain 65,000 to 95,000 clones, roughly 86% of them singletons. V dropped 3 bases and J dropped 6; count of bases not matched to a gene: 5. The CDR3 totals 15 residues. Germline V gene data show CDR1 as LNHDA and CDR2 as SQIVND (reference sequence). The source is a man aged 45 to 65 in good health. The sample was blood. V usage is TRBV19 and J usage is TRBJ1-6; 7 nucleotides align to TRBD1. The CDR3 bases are TGTGCCAGTAGTATCCCGGGACAGACTAATTCACCCCTCCACTTT. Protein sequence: CASSIPGQTNSPLHF.